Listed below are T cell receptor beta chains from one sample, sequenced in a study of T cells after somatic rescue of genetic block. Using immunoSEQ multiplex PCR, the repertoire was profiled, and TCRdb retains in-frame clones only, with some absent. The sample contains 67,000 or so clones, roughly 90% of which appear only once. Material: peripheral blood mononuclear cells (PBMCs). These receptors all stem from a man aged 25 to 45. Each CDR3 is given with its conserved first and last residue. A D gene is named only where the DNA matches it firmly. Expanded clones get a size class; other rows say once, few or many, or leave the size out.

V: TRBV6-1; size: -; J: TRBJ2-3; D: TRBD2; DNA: TGTGCCAGCAGTGAAGCCGCGACTAGCGGGGGTAGCACAGATACGCAGTATTTT; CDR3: CASSEAATSGGSTDTQYF
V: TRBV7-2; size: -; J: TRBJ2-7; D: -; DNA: TGTGCCAGCAGCTTAGCGCAGGGCTACGAGCAGTACTTC; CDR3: CASSLAQGYEQYF
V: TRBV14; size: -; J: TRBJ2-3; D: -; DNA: TGTGCCAGCAGCCCGACAGTTGATACGCAGTATTTT; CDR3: CASSPTVDTQYF
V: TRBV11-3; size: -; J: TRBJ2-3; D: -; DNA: TGTGCCAGCAGCACCTCTCGGACAGCAGATACGCAGTATTTT; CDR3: CASSTSRTADTQYF
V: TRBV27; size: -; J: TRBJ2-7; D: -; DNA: TGTGCCAGCAGCCCTCGGGGGACAGACTTATACGAGCAGTACTTC; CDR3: CASSPRGTDLYEQYF
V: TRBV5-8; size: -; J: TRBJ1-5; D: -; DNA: TGTGCCAGCAGCTTGAAACAGCCCCAGCATTTT; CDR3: CASSLKQPQHF
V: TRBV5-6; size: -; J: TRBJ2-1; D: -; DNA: TGTGCCAGCAGCCTGATAGTACAGGGGAGGGACAATGAGCAGTTCTTC; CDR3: CASSLIVQGRDNEQFF
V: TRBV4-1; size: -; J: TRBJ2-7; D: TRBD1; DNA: TGCGCCAGCAACCAAGCACTCGGACAGGGTCGAGAGCAGTACTTC; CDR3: CASNQALGQGREQYF
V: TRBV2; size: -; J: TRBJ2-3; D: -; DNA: TGTGCCAGCAGTGTAGGGTCGAGGGCAGATACGCAGTATTTT; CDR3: CASSVGSRADTQYF
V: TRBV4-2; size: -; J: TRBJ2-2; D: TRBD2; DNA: TGTGCCAGCAGCCAGCTAGCGGGGGGGATCACCGGGGAGCTGTTTTTT; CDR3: CASSQLAGGITGELFF
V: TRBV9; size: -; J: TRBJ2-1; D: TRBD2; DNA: TGTGCCAGCAGCGTATTAGCGGGGGGGTTTTACAATGAGCAGTTCTTC; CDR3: CASSVLAGGFYNEQFF
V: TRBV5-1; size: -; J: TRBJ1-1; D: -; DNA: TGCGCCAGCAGCTTAACAGGGATGAACACTGAAGCTTTCTTT; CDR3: CASSLTGMNTEAFF
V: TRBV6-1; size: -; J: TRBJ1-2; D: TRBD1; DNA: TGTGCCAGCAGTCCACCAGGGGGACGCGATGGCTACACCTTC; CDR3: CASSPPGGRDGYTF
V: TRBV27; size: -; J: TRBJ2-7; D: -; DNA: TGTGCCAGCAGTTTATCGGTGCGGGGTACCTACGAGCAGTACTTC; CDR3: CASSLSVRGTYEQYF
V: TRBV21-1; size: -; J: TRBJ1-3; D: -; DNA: TGTGCCAGCAGCAAAGGAAGGGGGCTGGAAGGAAACACCATATATTTT; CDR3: CASSKGRGLEGNTIYF
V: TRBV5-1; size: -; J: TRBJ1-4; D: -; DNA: TGCGCCAGCAGCTTGGTGTCGGGGTATAATGAAAAACTGTTTTTT; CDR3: CASSLVSGYNEKLFF
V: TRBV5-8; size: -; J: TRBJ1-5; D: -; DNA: TGTGCCAGCAGCATGAAGCCCCGGAAAGATCAGCCCCAGCATTTT; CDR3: CASSMKPRKDQPQHF
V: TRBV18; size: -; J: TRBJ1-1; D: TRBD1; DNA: TGTGCCAGCTCACCAGGGCAGGGGGCGACTTTCTTT; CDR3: CASSPGQGATFF
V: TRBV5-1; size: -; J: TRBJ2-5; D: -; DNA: TGCGCCAGCAGCTTGGCCAGTGAGACCCAGTACTTC; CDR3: CASSLASETQYF
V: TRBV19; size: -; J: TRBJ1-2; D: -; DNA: TGTGCCAGTACCCCCCCCCAGGGAGGAGGCTACACCTTC; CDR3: CASTPPQGGGYTF
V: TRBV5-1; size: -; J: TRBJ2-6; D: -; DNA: TGCGCCAGCAGCTTGGTGAGCTCTGGGGCCAACGTCCTGACTTTC; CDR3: CASSLVSSGANVLTF
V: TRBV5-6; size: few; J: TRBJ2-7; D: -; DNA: TGTGCCAGCAGCTTGGGGGGGGCCCCCTGGGAGCAGTACTTC; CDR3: CASSLGGAPWEQYF
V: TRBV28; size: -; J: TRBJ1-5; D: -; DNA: TGTGCCAGCACCCCCGGTGGGGCGTACAATCAGCCCCAGCATTTT; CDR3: CASTPGGAYNQPQHF
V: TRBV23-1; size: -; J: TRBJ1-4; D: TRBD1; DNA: TGCGCCAGCAGTCCAGTGGCGCACAGGGGTGATGAAAAACTGTTTTTT; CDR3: CASSPVAHRGDEKLFF
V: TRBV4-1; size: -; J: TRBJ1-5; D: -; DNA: TGCGCCAGCAGCCAAGGCCAACAGGTTCGAAGCAATCAGCCCCAGCATTTT; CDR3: CASSQGQQVRSNQPQHF
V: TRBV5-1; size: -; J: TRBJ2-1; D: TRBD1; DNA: TGCGCCAGCAGCTCCCGGACAGGGGTCTCCTACAATGAGCAGTTCTTC; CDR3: CASSSRTGVSYNEQFF
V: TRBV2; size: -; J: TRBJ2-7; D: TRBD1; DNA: TGTGCCAGCAGTCCCTTTGGACAGGGGGTTTACGAGCAGTACTTC; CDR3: CASSPFGQGVYEQYF
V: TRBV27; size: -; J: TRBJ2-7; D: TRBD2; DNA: TGTGCCAGCAGTTACGCGGGAGCGCTCTACGAGCAGTACTTC; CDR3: CASSYAGALYEQYF
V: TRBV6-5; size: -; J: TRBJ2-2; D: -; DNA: TGTGCCAGCAGTTACGCCGCCGGGGAGCTGTTTTTT; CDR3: CASSYAAGELFF
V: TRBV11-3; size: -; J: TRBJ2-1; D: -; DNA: TGTGCCAGCAGCTCCCTGGACAGAGAGCAGTTCTTC; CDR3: CASSSLDREQFF
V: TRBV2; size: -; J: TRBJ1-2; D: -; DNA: TGTGCCAGCAGCGAGGAGATCCGAGGATACTATGGCTACACCTTC; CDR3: CASSEEIRGYYGYTF
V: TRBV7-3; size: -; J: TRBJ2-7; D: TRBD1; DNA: TGTGCCAGCACCAACAGGGGATCCCCTTACGAGCAGTACTTC; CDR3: CASTNRGSPYEQYF
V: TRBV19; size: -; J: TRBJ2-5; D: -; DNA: TGTGCCAGTAGTATAGGAAATCAACGGGGGACCCAGTACTTC; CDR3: CASSIGNQRGTQYF
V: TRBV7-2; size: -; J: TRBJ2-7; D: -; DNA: TGTGCCAGCAGCTTAGTCAGGGAGTACGAGCAGTACTTC; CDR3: CASSLVREYEQYF
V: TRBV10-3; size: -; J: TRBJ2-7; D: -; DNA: TGTGCCATCAGTGACAGGGACGAGCAGTACTTC; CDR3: CAISDRDEQYF
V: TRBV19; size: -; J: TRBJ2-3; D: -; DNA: TGTGCCAGTAGCGATCAGGGGCCTCACGGGAGTACGCAGTATTTT; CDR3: CASSDQGPHGSTQYF
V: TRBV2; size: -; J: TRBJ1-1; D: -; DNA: TGTGCCTACCCGGGCCGAATGAACACTGAAGCTTTCTTT; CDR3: CAYPGRMNTEAFF
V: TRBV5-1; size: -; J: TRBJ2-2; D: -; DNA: TGCGCCAGCAGCTCTACCTCAGGGTTTCCCGGGGAGCTGTTTTTT; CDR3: CASSSTSGFPGELFF
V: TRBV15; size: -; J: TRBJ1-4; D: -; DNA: TGTGCCACCAGCAGGACCGACCTTGAAAAACTGTTTTTT; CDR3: CATSRTDLEKLFF
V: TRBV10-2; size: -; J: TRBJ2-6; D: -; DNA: TGCGCCAGCTTGCCCAGCTCTGGGGCCAACGTCCTGACTTTC; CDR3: CASLPSSGANVLTF
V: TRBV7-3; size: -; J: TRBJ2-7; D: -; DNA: TGTGCCAGCAGCTTAGAGTCCGGGTTCGAGCAGTACTTC; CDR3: CASSLESGFEQYF